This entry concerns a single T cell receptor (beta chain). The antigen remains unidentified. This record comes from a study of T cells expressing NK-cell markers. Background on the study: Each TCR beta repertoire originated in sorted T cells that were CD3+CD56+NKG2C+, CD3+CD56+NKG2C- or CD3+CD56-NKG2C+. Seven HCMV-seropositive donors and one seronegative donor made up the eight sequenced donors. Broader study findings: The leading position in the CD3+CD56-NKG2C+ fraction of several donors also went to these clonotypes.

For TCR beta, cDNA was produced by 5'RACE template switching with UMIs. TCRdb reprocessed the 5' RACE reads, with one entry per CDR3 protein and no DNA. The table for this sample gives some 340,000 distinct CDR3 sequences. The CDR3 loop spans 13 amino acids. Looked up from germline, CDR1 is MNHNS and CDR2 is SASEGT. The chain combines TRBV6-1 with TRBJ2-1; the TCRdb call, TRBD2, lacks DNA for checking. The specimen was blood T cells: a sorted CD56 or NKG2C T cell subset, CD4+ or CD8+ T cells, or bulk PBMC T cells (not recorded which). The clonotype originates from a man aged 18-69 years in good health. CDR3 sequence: CASRPGGYNEQFF.